This T cell receptor beta chain was sequenced in a study of blood T cells in healthy people across ages. Study-wide findings and caveats: More naive CD4+ cells and higher diversity were found in long-lived than in aged donors. Reliance upon unsorted PBMCs precluded definitive naive versus antigen-experienced comparison.

The second PCR ran roughly 7 to 12 cycles with a sample-barcoded 5' primer and J-beta primers. TCRdb called the 5' RACE reads again in MiXCR, with one record for every CDR3 protein. The table includes some 900,000 distinct CDR3 sequences, roughly 48% detected once. Peripheral blood from each donor was collected in a volume of 8 to 10 milliliters. The CDR3 loop spans 12 amino acids. The V end lost 1 base, the J end lost 7 bases, and 10 bases lay between the germline ends. Germline V gene lookup returns CDR1 SQVTM and CDR2 ANQGSEA. The sample holds many counts of this clonotype. Its specificity is unknown.

Sequenced: blood. The receptor comes from a man aged 25 to 40 in good health. V is TRBV29-1 and J is TRBJ1-2; D remains unclear. The CDR3 reads CSVEAPPIGYTF. In DNA form, the CDR3 reads TGCAGCGTTGAAGCCCCCCCTATTGGCTACACCTTC.